This record covers a single T cell receptor (beta chain). This entry belongs to a study of blood T cell repertoires in COVID-19. Whole-study context: Sources were T cells, B-cell-depleted T cells, or PBMCs; the material itself was cDNA or gDNA.

Per the original data handling: Reference gene primer amplification gave estimated nucleated cell counts. Using immunoSEQ multiplex PCR, the repertoire was profiled, and TCRdb retains in-frame clones only, with some absent. V and J calls plus clone size are reproduced from that table; the DNA served to infer D and trimming. The sample includes 250,000 to 300,000 clones, roughly 86% of them seen just once. The clonotype originates from a man younger than 30 with active or convalescent COVID-19. Sequenced material: peripheral blood.

The CDR3 loop reads CASSPGISGGETGELFF. The CDR3 nucleotides read TGTGCCAGCAGCCCGGGGATTAGCGGGGGAGAAACCGGGGAGCTGTTTTTT. The chain combines TRBV7-3 with TRBJ2-2; 9 bases match TRBD2. Trimming at V came to 5 bases and at J to 5 bases, leaving 12 bases not matched to a gene. The germline V gene has CDR1 SGHTA and CDR2 FQGTGA. This CDR3 region has 17 residues. Looking up the rest from reference TRBV7-3 and TRBJ2-2 gives the full variable domain: GAGVSQTPSNKVTEKGKYVELRCDPISGHTALYWYRQSLGQGPEFLIYFQGTGAADDSGLPNDRFFAVRPEGSVSTLKIQRTERGDSAVYLCASSPGISGGETGELFFGEGSRLTVL.